The clone carrying this T cell receptor beta chain was counted a few times. Its target is not known. This sample was taken from a study of T-cell reconstitution after alpha-beta-depleted transplantation in children. General study findings and limits: Among T cells one year after transplant, newly produced cells accounted for most counts and diversity.

Unique molecular identifiers were incorporated when the TCRbeta library was constructed. TCRdb re-called the PCR reads through MiXCR, storing one row per CDR3 protein. This sample has 670,000 or so distinct CDR3 sequences; around 13% occur once, and the top ten carry around 0.79%. The clonotype was recovered from a girl aged 2-10 years with congenital amegakaryocytic thrombocytopenia, due to receive a stem cell transplant. The specimen comprised PBMCs, sampled before TCRalphabeta/CD19-depleted stem cell transplant.

The CDR3 DNA reads TGCAGTGCTGGCGGTCCGGGACTAATGTACCAAGAGACCCAGTACTTC. This gives the protein CSAGGPGLMYQETQYF. The chain employs TRBV20-1 and TRBJ2-5, with 7 bases matching TRBD2. The CDR3 is 16 residues long. Looked up from germline, CDR1 is DFQATT and CDR2 is SNEGSKA (reference sequence). The ends lost 5 bases at V and 0 bases at J; junction bases unmatched: 12.